The sample holds many counts of the clone carrying this TCR beta chain. Its specificity is not known. These data originate in a study of naive and memory T cell subsets. General study results and limits: A clonotype means one alpha or beta sequence, not an alpha/beta pair. In CD4 and CD8 cells, diversity dropped from naive through EMRA.

Both TRBC1 and TRBC2 were covered by a beta constant-region primer of two equimolar oligonucleotides. The ligated cDNA underwent four PCR rounds using SP2 and nested alpha and beta constant-region primers. TCRdb redid the calling of the UMI-ligation and nested PCR reads with MiXCR, one entry per CDR3 protein. This table has about 90,000 distinct CDR3 sequences, roughly 7.3% appearing once. Germline V gene data show CDR1 as SGHKS and CDR2 as YYEKEE (reference sequence). V shed 4 bases and J shed 0 bases, with 14 bases lying between them. The CDR3 runs to 16 residues. Overnight CMV lysate stimulation of fresh PBMCs defined donor CMV status by CD4+ IFNgamma.

V and J are TRBV5-5 and TRBJ1-3, with D unresolved. Material: central memory CD4+ T cells from blood. This TCR came from a human donor in good health. The CDR3 region is CASSQTGRVSGNTIYF. The CDR3 DNA follows: TGTGCCAGCAGCCAAACCGGACGTGTCTCTGGAAACACCATATATTTT.